Listed below are T cell receptor beta chains from one sample, sequenced in a study of blood T cell repertoires in COVID-19. TCRdb keeps only in-frame clones here, not all; method: immunoSEQ multiplex PCR. The sample has some 330,000 clones, 80% to 90% seen once. Sequencing used PBMCs or T cells enriched from blood (not recorded which). These receptors came from a man aged 30-40 years who had recovered from COVID-19. Each CDR3 is given with its conserved first and last residue. D genes are given only for firm matches. Clone sizes are given selectively: once, few, many, or a class where the clone is expanded.

d_gene	v_gene	abundance	j_gene	CDR3aa	CDR3nt
TRBD1	TRBV27	NA	TRBJ1-5	CATSPRTGANQPQHF	TGTGCCACCTCTCCCCGGACAGGTGCAAATCAGCCCCAGCATTTT
TRBD1	TRBV5-4	NA	TRBJ2-3	CASSPPGGTQYF	TGTGCCAGCAGCCCCCCAGGGGGTACGCAGTATTTT
NA	TRBV5-1	NA	TRBJ2-5	CASSLAYQETQYF	TGCGCCAGCAGCTTGGCCTACCAAGAGACCCAGTACTTC
NA	TRBV5-1	once	TRBJ2-2	CASSLGSDTGELFF	TGCGCCAGCAGCTTGGGCAGCGACACCGGGGAGCTGTTTTTT
NA	TRBV5-4	NA	TRBJ1-2	CASGGTAANYGYTF	TGTGCCAGCGGCGGGACCGCAGCTAACTATGGCTACACCTTC
TRBD1	TRBV10-3	NA	TRBJ1-3	CAISGGTAGNTIYF	TGTGCCATCAGTGGAGGGACAGCTGGAAACACCATATATTTT
TRBD1	TRBV7-9	NA	TRBJ2-7	CASSLAHRTGAYEQYF	TGTGCCAGCAGCTTAGCGCACCGGACAGGGGCCTACGAGCAGTACTTC
NA	TRBV6-5	NA	TRBJ2-3	CASSLPGADTQYF	TGTGCCAGCAGTCTTCCGGGGGCAGATACGCAGTATTTT
TRBD1	TRBV2	NA	TRBJ1-1	CASESPGGLGKAFF	TGTGCCAGCGAGTCCCCAGGGGGCTTGGGGAAAGCTTTCTTT
TRBD1	TRBV28	NA	TRBJ2-7	CASSSPRQGNPYEQYF	TGTGCCAGCAGTTCTCCCCGACAGGGAAACCCCTACGAGCAGTACTTC
TRBD2	TRBV25-1	NA	TRBJ2-3	CASSEVEGGGDTQYF	TGTGCCAGCAGTGAAGTTGAGGGCGGGGGAGATACGCAGTATTTT
TRBD1	TRBV7-9	NA	TRBJ1-2	CASSASGQGASGYTF	TGTGCCAGCAGCGCTAGCGGACAGGGGGCCTCTGGCTACACCTTC